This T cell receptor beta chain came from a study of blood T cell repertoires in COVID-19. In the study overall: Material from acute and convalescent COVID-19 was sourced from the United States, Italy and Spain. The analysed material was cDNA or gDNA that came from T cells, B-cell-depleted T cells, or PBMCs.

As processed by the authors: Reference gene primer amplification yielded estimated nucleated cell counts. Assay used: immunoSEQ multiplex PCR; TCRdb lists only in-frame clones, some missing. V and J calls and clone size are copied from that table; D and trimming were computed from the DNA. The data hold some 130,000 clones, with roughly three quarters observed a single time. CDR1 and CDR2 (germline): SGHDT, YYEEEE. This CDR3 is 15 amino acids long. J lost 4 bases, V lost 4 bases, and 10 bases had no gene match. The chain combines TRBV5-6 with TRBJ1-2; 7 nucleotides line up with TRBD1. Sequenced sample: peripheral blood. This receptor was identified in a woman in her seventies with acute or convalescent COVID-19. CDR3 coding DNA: TGTGCCAGCAGCCCCCTTAAGGGGGCCCCCTATGGCTACACCTTC. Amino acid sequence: CASSPLKGAPYGYTF.